Each of the 32 T cell receptor beta chains below was sequenced from the same sample in a study of blood T cell repertoires in COVID-19. Here immunoSEQ multiplex PCR was the method, and the copy in TCRdb shows in-frame clones only, minus some. The sample includes tens of thousands of clones, 92% seen only once; the top ten take about 11%. Material for sequencing was peripheral blood. These receptors were obtained from a human donor in a cohort sampled during active COVID-19.

J is TRBJ1-5 and V is TRBV27; tentative D call: TRBD1 (6 bases). In germline, CDR1 is MNHEY, CDR2 SMNVEV (reference sequence). CDR3 length: 16 amino acids. The V end lost 2 bases, the J end lost 5 bases, and 16 bases lay between the germline ends. CDR3 in DNA: TGTGCCAGCAGTTTAGGCGGAACAGGGCGATATCAGCCCCAGCATTTT. The encoded protein is CASSLGGTGRYQPQHF.

The chain links TRBV2 to TRBJ2-3; 7 bases line up with TRBD2. Germline values: CDR1 SNHLY, CDR2 FYNNEI. V lost 1 base to trimming and J lost 6 bases; unmatched junction nucleotides: 7. The CDR3 covers 15 residues. CDR3 region: CASSEGGGIFDTQYF. CDR3 in DNA: TGTGCCAGCAGTGAAGGGGGGGGGATTTTCGATACGCAGTATTTT.

The sample holds a few counts of this clone. This chain links TRBV5-1 with TRBJ1-1; D uncertain. The germline V gene encodes CDR1 SGHRS and CDR2 YFSETQ. This CDR3 comprises 14 residues. V lost 0 bases, J lost 6 bases, and 12 bases lay in between. The CDR3 is CASSLAAGFSEAFF. DNA for the CDR3: TGCGCCAGCAGCTTGGCCGCGGGGTTCTCTGAAGCTTTCTTT.

V is TRBV27 and J is TRBJ2-7, with 7 bases lining up with TRBD2. After removal of 2 bases from V and 4 bases from J, the junction contained 11 bases not matched to a gene. The CDR3 length is 16 residues. Germline lookup yields CDR1 MNHEY and CDR2 SMNVEV (reference sequence). The CDR3, as DNA: TGTGCCAGCAGTTTAGGCCATCCTCGGGGAGGGTACGAGCAGTACTTC. It encodes CASSLGHPRGGYEQYF.

This chain joins TRBV6-5 and TRBJ2-2; D is perhaps TRBD1 (5 bases). V lost 8 bases and J 3 bases, leaving 7 bases between the germline ends. In germline, CDR1 is MNHEY, CDR2 SVGAGI. There are 12 residues in the CDR3. Here the CDR3 reads CASQGYTGELFF. CDR3 sequence (DNA): TGTGCCAGCCAGGGATACACCGGGGAGCTGTTTTTT.

This chain uses TRBV7-9 with TRBJ2-5, with no clear D. The CDR3 runs 11 residues. Germline V gene sequence: CDR1 SEHNR, CDR2 FQNEAQ (reference sequence). The V end was cut by 6 bases, the J end by 4 bases, with 6 bases between. CDR3 sequence (DNA): TGTGCCAGCAGTAACAGAGAGACCCAGTACTTC. Amino acids: CASSNRETQYF.

The chain joins TRBV18 to TRBJ1-3, with TRBD1 as a possible D gene (5 bases). The CDR3 runs to 14 residues. CDR1 and CDR2 (germline): KGHSH, LQKENI. Trimming removed 1 base at V and 2 bases at J, with 6 bases between. The CDR3 sequence: CASSPLGAGNTIYF. CDR3 DNA: TGTGCCAGCTCACCACTAGGGGCTGGAAACACCATATATTTT.

The rearrangement links TRBV2 to TRBJ1-1, with D unclear. The germline V gene has CDR1 SNHLY and CDR2 FYNNEI. V gave up 7 bases and J gave up 5 bases, with 17 bases separating them. This CDR3 has 14 residues. CDR3 amino acids: CASMGGGGRTEAFF. The CDR3 DNA sequence: TGTGCCAGCATGGGTGGCGGAGGGCGAACTGAAGCTTTCTTT.

The chain has TRBV6-2 or TRBV6-3 and TRBJ1-1; D possibly corresponds to TRBD1 (5 bases). V lost 0 bases and J lost 4, with 21 bases in between. The germline CDR1 and CDR2 sequences are MNHEY and SVGEGT. The CDR3 loop spans 18 amino acids. The CDR3 sequence: CASSYSAPSREGSTEAFF. The CDR3 DNA reads TGTGCCAGCAGTTACTCGGCACCTAGCCGGGAGGGGAGCACTGAAGCTTTCTTT.

The chain has TRBV2 and TRBJ2-1, with 12 bases matching TRBD2. The CDR3 covers 15 residues. The germline V gene encodes CDR1 SNHLY and CDR2 FYNNEI. Losses at the gene ends were 9 bases for V and 7 bases for J; bases not matched to a gene: 10. CDR3 protein: CASLGTSGLRNEQFF. In DNA, the CDR3 is TGTGCCAGTTTAGGGACTAGCGGGTTGAGAAATGAGCAGTTCTTC.

The chain couples TRBV19 to TRBJ1-2; D is ambiguous. The CDR3 spans 12 residues. The V gene's germline CDR1 is LNHDA and CDR2 SQIVND (reference sequence). V was cut by 7 bases and J by 4 bases, with 10 bases left in between. The DNA for the CDR3 is TGTGCCAGTAATTCCAGTCCCTATGGCTACACCTTC. Translated: CASNSSPYGYTF.

The chain links TRBV7-8 to TRBJ1-4; TRBD1 matches at 8 bases. The CDR3 sequence is 14 residues long. Germline CDR1 reads SGHVS; CDR2 reads FQNEAQ. V lost 5 bases to trimming and J lost 7 bases; unmatched junction nucleotides: 6. The CDR3 DNA reads as TGTGCCAGCAGCCATGGACAGGGAAGTGAAAAACTGTTTTTT. It yields the protein CASSHGQGSEKLFF.

J is TRBJ2-3 and V is TRBV2; perhaps TRBD2 as D (6 bases). The germline CDR1 and CDR2 sequences are SNHLY and FYNNEI. V was clipped by 8 bases and J by 4 bases, with 22 bases between them. This CDR3 is 16 amino acids long. Here the CDR3 reads CASLGGPGKSPDTQYF. The DNA for the CDR3 is TGTGCCAGCTTGGGGGGTCCGGGTAAGAGTCCAGATACGCAGTATTTT.

This rearrangement joins TRBV5-1 to TRBJ2-1, with D tentatively TRBD2 (5 bases). The CDR3 totals 15 residues. V dropped 3 bases and J dropped 3 bases, with 13 bases sitting between them. CDR1 and CDR2 from the germline V gene are SGHRS and YFSETQ. CDR3 sequence reads: CASSSSNGNYNEQFF. CDR3 DNA sequence: TGCGCCAGCAGCTCATCGAACGGGAACTACAATGAGCAGTTCTTC.

The V and J genes are TRBV9 and TRBJ2-3, with 7 nucleotides matching TRBD2. The CDR3 spans 16 residues. The germline V gene encodes CDR1 SGDLS and CDR2 YYNGEE. V shed 4 bases, J shed 1 base, and the junction held 9 bases outside the gene matches. The CDR3 bases are TGTGCCAGCAGCCCGAAGGGCGGGAGAGGCACAGATACGCAGTATTTT. Encoded protein: CASSPKGGRGTDTQYF.

J is TRBJ2-1 and V is TRBV25-1; TRBD1 matches at 11 bases. The germline CDR1 and CDR2 sequences are MGHDK and SYGVNS. This CDR3 is built from 16 residues. With V trimmed by 7 bases and J by 6 bases, 11 bases remained unmatched. The CDR3 bases are TGTGCCAGCAACGATGCCGGGACAGGGGGGCTCAATGAGCAGTTCTTC. It translates to CASNDAGTGGLNEQFF.

The V gene is TRBV30, the J gene TRBJ2-3; the D gene is possibly TRBD2 (6 bases). The V gene's germline CDR1 is GTSNPN and CDR2 SVGIG (reference sequence). This CDR3 has 15 amino acids. V lost 2 bases to trimming and J lost 6 bases, with 18 bases between them. CDR3 region: CAWSRGGSLTDTQYF. The CDR3 nucleotides read TGTGCCTGGAGTAGGGGAGGCTCATTAACCGATACGCAGTATTTT.

The rearrangement uses TRBV5-4 and TRBJ2-1; 9 bases map to TRBD2. Unmatched junction bases numbered 6, after V lost 0 bases and J lost 5 bases. Per the germline V gene, CDR1 is SGHNT and CDR2 is YYREEE (reference sequence). The CDR3 runs 16 residues. The CDR3 region has the DNA TGTGCCAGCAGCTTGGCTGGCGGGGGGGCCCACAATGAGCAGTTCTTC. This encodes CASSLAGGGAHNEQFF.

The gene calls are TRBV2 and TRBJ1-3; D unclear. Germline lookup yields CDR1 SNHLY and CDR2 FYNNEI. V lost 6 bases to trimming and J lost 0 bases, with 9 bases between them. The CDR3 is 14 amino acids. This chain's CDR3 is CASRPQISGNTIYF. The DNA of the CDR3 is TGTGCCAGCAGGCCCCAGATCTCTGGAAACACCATATATTTT.

The CDR3 DNA sequence: TGTGCCAGCAGTTCCTACACTGAAGCTTTCTTT. It translates to CASSSYTEAFF. The rearrangement links TRBV28 to TRBJ1-1; D gene unclear. V gave up 4 bases and J gave up 3 bases, with 3 bases separating them. CDR3 length: 11 amino acids. Germline V gene sequence: CDR1 MDHEN, CDR2 SYDVKM.

The genes are TRBV6-4 and TRBJ2-3; D perhaps matches TRBD2 (7 bases). Trimming took off 2 bases at V and 4 bases at J, with 10 bases between the two ends. CDR3 length: 14 residues. The germline V gene has CDR1 MRHNA and CDR2 SNTAGT. CDR3 sequence: CASSDRGGPDTQYF. Written as DNA, the CDR3 is TGTGCCAGCAGTGACAGGGGGGGCCCAGATACGCAGTATTTT.

The CDR3 DNA follows: TGTGCCACCTTAGCGGGACCGCGTGAAAGCGAGCAGTACTTC. Protein: CATLAGPRESEQYF. The chain combines TRBV28 with TRBJ2-7, with 8 nucleotides matching TRBD2. Losses at the gene ends were 10 bases for V and 6 bases for J; bases not matched to a gene: 14. The CDR3 runs to 14 residues. Germline-derived CDR1 and CDR2 are MDHEN and SYDVKM.

The genes are TRBV5-4 and TRBJ2-7, with 9 nucleotides matching TRBD1. Germline CDR1 and CDR2: SGHNT and YYREEE (reference sequence). V gave up 4 bases and J gave up 5 bases; unmatched junction bases: 13. CDR3 length equals 16 residues. CDR3 region: CASSPKPTGGSHEQYF. DNA of the CDR3: TGTGCCAGCAGCCCGAAACCGACAGGGGGTTCCCACGAGCAGTACTTC.

This rearrangement joins TRBV4-3 to TRBJ1-2, with D possibly being TRBD1 (6 bases). The CDR3 runs to 15 residues. Trimming removed 1 base at V and 0 bases at J, with 9 bases between. Germline CDR1 is LGHNA and CDR2 is YSLEER. CDR3 sequence (DNA): TGCGCCAGCAGCCAAGGGACAGTATCTAACTATGGCTACACCTTC. Protein: CASSQGTVSNYGYTF.

This clone was detected once. J is TRBJ2-5 and V is TRBV27; the match to TRBD2 covers 7 bases. This CDR3 has 15 amino acids. Trimming at V came to 2 bases and at J to 4 bases, leaving 7 bases not matched to a gene. Germline CDR1 reads MNHEY; CDR2 reads SMNVEV (reference sequence). The CDR3 loop reads CASSLKGVAGETQYF. The CDR3, as DNA: TGTGCCAGCAGTTTAAAGGGAGTAGCGGGAGAGACCCAGTACTTC.

The chain has TRBV18 and TRBJ2-7; the match to TRBD1 covers 7 bases. CDR3 length: 13 amino acids. Germline CDR1 and CDR2: KGHSH and LQKENI. The V gene end was trimmed by 3 bases and the J gene end by 4 bases; junction bases not matched to a gene: 3. The CDR3 DNA reads as TGTGCCAGCTCACCCGGGACAGTTTACGAGCAGTACTTC. Translating gives CASSPGTVYEQYF.

The CDR3 DNA is TGTGCCACCAGTGGTGGTGCTAGCGGACTCACAGATACGCAGTATTTT. This encodes CATSGGASGLTDTQYF. V usage is TRBV24-1 and J usage is TRBJ2-3; 7 bases agree with TRBD2. In germline, CDR1 is KGHDR, CDR2 SFDVKD. The CDR3 has 16 amino acids. With V trimmed by 5 bases and J by 2 bases, 9 bases remained unmatched.

The V and J genes are TRBV4-3 and TRBJ1-1; 7 bases map to TRBD1. This CDR3 spans 15 amino acids. Germline V gene data show CDR1 as LGHNA and CDR2 as YSLEER. With V trimmed by 0 bases and J by 6 bases, 7 bases remained unmatched. CDR3 DNA: TGCGCCAGCAGCCAAGATAGGGGGCTCCTGCCTGAAGCTTTCTTT. It translates to CASSQDRGLLPEAFF.

V is TRBV7-9 and J is TRBJ2-2, with 8 bases matching TRBD1. The CDR3 sequence is 16 residues long. The ends lost 2 bases at V and 2 bases at J; junction bases unmatched: 4. The germline V gene encodes CDR1 SEHNR and CDR2 FQNEAQ (reference sequence). CDR3 DNA: TGTGCCAGCAGCTTACTCACAGGGGGAAACACCGGGGAGCTGTTTTTT. This sequence encodes CASSLLTGGNTGELFF.

V gene TRBV5-1 combines with J gene TRBJ1-2; D unresolved. Germline V lookup: CDR1 SGHRS, CDR2 YFSETQ. The CDR3 is made up of 16 amino acids. The V end was cut by 2 bases, the J end by 0 bases, with 14 bases between. Here the CDR3 reads CASSLLSGPANYGYTF. CDR3 in DNA: TGCGCCAGCAGCTTATTAAGCGGGCCAGCTAACTATGGCTACACCTTC. Looking up the rest from reference TRBV5-1 and TRBJ1-2 gives the full variable domain: KAGVTQTPRYLIKTRGQQVTLSCSPISGHRSVSWYQQTPGQGLQFLFEYFSETQRNKGNFPGRFSGRQFSNSRSEMNVSTLELGDSALYLCASSLLSGPANYGYTFGSGTRLTVV.

The V and J genes are TRBV4-1 and TRBJ2-3; 8 bases align to TRBD2. The CDR3 has 16 residues. From germline, CDR1 is MGHRA and CDR2 YSYEKL. V lost 4 bases to trimming and J lost 5 bases; unmatched junction nucleotides: 11. The CDR3 sequence: CASSRIPVGGVDTQYF. In DNA form, the CDR3 reads TGCGCCAGCAGCCGGATCCCCGTCGGGGGGGTAGATACGCAGTATTTT.

This sequence joins TRBV7-9 and TRBJ1-5; possible D gene TRBD1, 5 bases. Germline values: CDR1 SEHNR, CDR2 FQNEAQ (reference sequence). The CDR3 sequence is 13 residues long. The germline V and J ends were trimmed by 4 bases and 5 bases, with 9 bases remaining between them. The CDR3 coding sequence is TGTGCCAGCAGCTATGGGGCCGATCAGCCCCAGCATTTT. The encoded protein is CASSYGADQPQHF.